This T cell receptor (beta chain) was recovered during a study of post-analysis software for immune sequencing data. Study context: Some patients lacked subtype; others had relapsing-remitting, secondary progressive or progressive-relapsing disease.

Looked up from germline, CDR1 is MGHRA and CDR2 is YSYEKL. CDR3 length: 17 amino acids. Study-level findings and limits: Roughly 5 TRBV segments occurring more often in patients than controls included TRBV5-6, TRBV5-1 and TRBV20-1. The normalized Chao1 diversity of multiple sclerosis patients was significantly lower than that of controls.

Worth noting for this clonotype: Antigen: not known. At one boundary the junction diverges from the germline segment, which might be a read error.

Presence of unique molecular identifiers characterized the TCR beta cDNA libraries. From the PCR reads, TCRdb called clonotypes with MiXCR, one entry per CDR3 protein. The sample gives 350,000 to 450,000 distinct CDR3 sequences, less than 35% of which show up once; roughly 12% is in the top ten. The source of this sequence is a girl aged 10 to 17 with multiple sclerosis. The sequencing input was blood. This chain uses TRBV4-1 with TRBJ2-3; possible D gene TRBD1, 6 bases. CDR3 DNA: TGCGCCGGCAGCCAAGGAAGGGGGTGGCTCGGCACAGATACGCAGTATTTT. This gives the protein CAGSQGRGWLGTDTQYF.